Following are 10 T cell receptor beta chains from one sample sequenced in a study of blood T cells in healthy people across ages. A second about 6 to 11 cycle PCR used barcoded and J-beta primers. TCRdb itself ran the 5' RACE reads through MiXCR, one entry per CDR3 protein. The sample yields 1.4 million to 1.5 million distinct CDR3 sequences, approximately 42% seen once. Input material: blood. These receptors were taken from a woman aged 18-29 years in good health.

J is TRBJ1-5 and V is TRBV7-2, with 7 positions matching TRBD1. CDR1 and CDR2 (germline): SGHTA, FQGNSA. The J segment lost 3 bases and the V segment lost 5 bases, leaving 7 bases of the junction unmatched. The CDR3 covers 15 residues. The DNA of the CDR3 is TGTGCCAGCAGCCGTATCGACAGGGACAATCAGCCCCAGCATTTT. Translated, it gives CASSRIDRDNQPQHF.

The V and J genes are TRBV29-1 and TRBJ2-7; D not resolved. The germline V gene has CDR1 SQVTM and CDR2 ANQGSEA. The CDR3 extends over 12 amino acids. Between the trimmed V and J ends, which lost 7 bases and 3 bases, there was a span of 13 bases. The CDR3 reads CSAAWFGYEQYF. CDR3 coding DNA: TGCAGCGCTGCCTGGTTTGGCTACGAGCAGTACTTC.

V gene TRBV10-2 combines with J gene TRBJ1-1; tentative D call: TRBD1 (6 bases). Trimming removed 6 bases at V and 1 base at J, with 24 bases between. CDR1 and CDR2 from the germline V gene are WSHSY and SAAADI. The CDR3 has 18 residues. CDR3 in amino acids: CASSTFRGGPVPNTEAFF. The CDR3 DNA reads as TGCGCCAGCAGCACGTTTAGGGGGGGGCCTGTTCCGAACACTGAAGCTTTCTTT.

The chain uses TRBV5-1 and TRBJ2-3, with D tentatively TRBD2 (7 bases). V shed 1 base and J shed 3 bases, with 12 bases lying between them. The CDR3 is 15 residues long. In germline, CDR1 is SGHRS, CDR2 YFSETQ. The CDR3 sequence is CASSLNGGQTDTQYF. The DNA for the CDR3 is TGCGCCAGCAGCTTGAACGGGGGGCAGACAGATACGCAGTATTTT.

J is TRBJ2-1 and V is TRBV5-1; 8 bases fit TRBD2. There are 19 residues in the CDR3. Germline assignment: CDR1 SGHRS and CDR2 YFSETQ. Trimming removed 0 bases from V and 0 bases from J; junction bases left unmatched: 11. The DNA of the CDR3 is TGCGCCAGCAGCTTGGTGCGGGAAACTAGCGGCAGCTCCTACAATGAGCAGTTCTTC. It codes for CASSLVRETSGSSYNEQFF. The whole variable domain, filled in from reference TRBV5-1 and TRBJ2-1, reads KAGVTQTPRYLIKTRGQQVTLSCSPISGHRSVSWYQQTPGQGLQFLFEYFSETQRNKGNFPGRFSGRQFSNSRSEMNVSTLELGDSALYLCASSLVRETSGSSYNEQFFGPGTRLTVL.

This chain connects TRBV7-9 to TRBJ1-2; D is possibly TRBD1 (5 bases). The CDR3 has 13 residues. Germline assignment: CDR1 SEHNR and CDR2 FQNEAQ (reference sequence). Trimming cost V 5 bases and J 8 bases, with 15 bases left between them. CDR3 bases: TGTGCCAGCAGCGTGACAGAACTTGAGGGCTACACCTTC. It specifies CASSVTELEGYTF.

There are a few counts of this clonotype. The chain recombines TRBV29-1 with TRBJ2-7; D is uncertain. Germline CDR1 and CDR2: SQVTM and ANQGSEA. Trimming stripped 7 bases from V and 4 bases from J, with 14 bases between. The CDR3 covers 12 residues. Here the CDR3 reads CSGVVAGYEQYF. The CDR3 nucleotides are TGCAGCGGGGTTGTCGCAGGTTACGAGCAGTACTTC.

This rearrangement joins TRBV10-3 to TRBJ2-1; 7 nucleotides match TRBD1. From germline, CDR1 is ENHRY and CDR2 SYGVKD. This CDR3 spans 13 amino acids. Unmatched junction bases numbered 6, after V lost 7 bases and J lost 6 bases. CDR3 sequence reads: CAITDTGVNEQFF. Here the CDR3 DNA reads TGTGCCATCACTGACACAGGGGTCAATGAGCAGTTCTTC.

This clonotype was recorded once. The chain links TRBV30 to TRBJ2-5, with 7 bases identical to TRBD1. V trimming: 4 bases; J trimming: 4 bases; junction bases outside the gene matches: 6. Germline lookup yields CDR1 GTSNPN and CDR2 SVGIG (reference sequence). The length of the CDR3 is 13 residues. The DNA for the CDR3 is TGTGCCTGGACTCTGACAGGGCCAGAGACCCAGTACTTC. Translating it yields CAWTLTGPETQYF.

The chain combines TRBV20-1 with TRBJ2-3; TRBD2 matches at 9 bases. Germline V CDR1 and CDR2: DFQATT, SNEGSKA (reference sequence). Trimming at V came to 6 bases and at J to 4 bases, leaving 14 bases not matched to a gene. This CDR3 region has 16 residues. The CDR3 sequence is CSARYSSGETADTQYF. CDR3 bases: TGCAGTGCCCGGTACTCTAGCGGGGAGACGGCAGATACGCAGTATTTT.